This T cell receptor (beta chain) was captured by sequencing in a study of shared clonotypes between healthy human individuals. Study-wide findings and caveats: Apart from blood, nothing was sampled; tissue repertoires likely differ.

About this clone itself: As yet, its antigen is unknown.

As defined, naive CD8 cells were CD45RO-negative and positively selected for CCR7, with terminally differentiated effector memory CD45RA+ cells excluded. The V and J ends lost 3 bases and 4 bases respectively, with 16 bases between them. The CDR3 is 15 amino acids. The germline V gene encodes CDR1 SGHDT and CDR2 YYEEEE. Several immunoSEQ 96-well plates shared each subset's DNA, each plate a replicate. Method: immunoSEQ multiplex PCR; TCRdb's copy keeps in-frame clones and lacks some. The sample lists around 2.1 million clones; about 92% were seen once. The source of this sequence is a man aged 18 to 35 in good health. Some clones in this sample may be carry-over from other donors' samples. Sequencing was carried out using naive CD8+ T cells from PBMCs. This chain links TRBV5-6 with TRBJ1-1; TRBD1 is a possible D gene (5 bases). CDR3 amino acids: CASSWGGAGGTEAFF. CDR3 sequence (DNA): TGTGCCAGCAGCTGGGGGGGAGCGGGTGGCACTGAAGCTTTCTTT.